This TCR beta chain appears in the sequencing data of a study of blood T cell repertoires in COVID-19. Study information: T cells, B-cell-depleted T cells, or PBMCs supplied cDNA or gDNA.

CDR1 is KGHDR and CDR2 is SFDVKD in the germline V gene. The V segment lost 5 bases and the J segment 4 bases; nucleotides outside the gene matches: 12. The CDR3 covers 18 residues. Using immunoSEQ multiplex PCR, the repertoire was profiled, and TCRdb retains in-frame clones only, with some absent. This sample yields 270,000 or so clones, of which about 85% are seen a single time; approximately 12% belongs to the top ten. The sample was peripheral blood. The J gene is TRBJ2-2, the V gene TRBV24-1, with 10 bases identical to TRBD1. The receptor comes from a human donor in a cohort sampled during active COVID-19. The CDR3 is CATSVTLGQGLSTGELFF. Written as DNA, the CDR3 is TGTGCCACCAGTGTCACTCTGGGACAGGGGTTGAGCACCGGGGAGCTGTTTTTT.